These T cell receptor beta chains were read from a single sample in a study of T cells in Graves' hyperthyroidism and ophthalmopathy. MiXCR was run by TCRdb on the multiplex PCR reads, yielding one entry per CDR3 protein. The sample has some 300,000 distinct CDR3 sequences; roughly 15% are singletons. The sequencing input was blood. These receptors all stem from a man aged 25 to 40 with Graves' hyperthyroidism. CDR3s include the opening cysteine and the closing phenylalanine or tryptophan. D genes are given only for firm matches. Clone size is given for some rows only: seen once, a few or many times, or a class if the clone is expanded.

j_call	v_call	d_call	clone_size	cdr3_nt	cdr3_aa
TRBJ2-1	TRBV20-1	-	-	TGCAGTGCCAATCAGGGTATGAGTGAGCAGTTCTTC	CSANQGMSEQFF
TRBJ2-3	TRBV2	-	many	TGTGCCAGCAGTATCACTGGCACAGATACGCAGTATTTT	CASSITGTDTQYF
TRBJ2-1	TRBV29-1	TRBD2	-	TGCAGCGCCCCCGAAGCGGGAACATACAATGAGCAGTTCTTC	CSAPEAGTYNEQFF
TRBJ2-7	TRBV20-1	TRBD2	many	TGCAGTGCTATGGGGACAGCGGGAGGCTTTCAAGAGCAGTACTTC	CSAMGTAGGFQEQYF
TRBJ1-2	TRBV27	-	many	TGTGCCAGCAGTCCCTGGACAGACTATGGCTACACCTTC	CASSPWTDYGYTF
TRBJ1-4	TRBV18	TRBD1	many	TGTGCCAGCTCACCCCGGGACAGGGTTGAAAAACTGTTTTTT	CASSPRDRVEKLFF
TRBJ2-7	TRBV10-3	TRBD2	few	TGTGCCATCAGTGAGTCAACGGGACTAGCGGGAGGGGGAGAAGGACTCTACGAGCAGTACTTC	CAISESTGLAGGGEGLYEQYF
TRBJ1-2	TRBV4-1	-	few	TGCGCCAGCAGCCAAGCGGGGTCCTCGTGGGGCTACACCTTC	CASSQAGSSWGYTF
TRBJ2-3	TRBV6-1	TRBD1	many	TGTGCCAGCAGTCAGGGGGTGGACACAGATACGCAGTATTTT	CASSQGVDTDTQYF
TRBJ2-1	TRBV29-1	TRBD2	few	TGCAGCGTTGAAGATGGGCTCGGACTAGCGGGCCATGATGAGCAGTTCTTC	CSVEDGLGLAGHDEQFF
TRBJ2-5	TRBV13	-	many	TGTGCCAGCAGCTTCGCGGCCCAAGAGACCCAGTACTTC	CASSFAAQETQYF
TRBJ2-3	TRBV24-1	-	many	TGTGCCACCAGAAGTAGAGGAAGCACAGATACGCAGTATTTT	CATRSRGSTDTQYF
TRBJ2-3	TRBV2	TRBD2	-	TGTGCCAGCAGTGAGGGAGGGGATACGCAGTATTTT	CASSEGGDTQYF
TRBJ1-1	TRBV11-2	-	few	TGTGCCAGCAGCTTAAGGGGCTGGCAGGGTCCTGAAGCTTTCTTT	CASSLRGWQGPEAFF
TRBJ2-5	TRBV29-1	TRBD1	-	TGCAGCGGGCTACAGGGGGCCGGGGAGACCCAGTACTTC	CSGLQGAGETQYF
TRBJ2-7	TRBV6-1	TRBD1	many	TGTGCCAGCAGTGGCCTTGGGACAGGCTACGAGCAGTACTTC	CASSGLGTGYEQYF
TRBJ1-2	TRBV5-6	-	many	TGTGCCAGCAGCTTGGATCTACAGGAACTAATATATGGCTACACCTTC	CASSLDLQELIYGYTF
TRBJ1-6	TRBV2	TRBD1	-	TGTGCCAGCAGGGGGGACAGTAATTCACCCCTCCACTTT	CASRGDSNSPLHF
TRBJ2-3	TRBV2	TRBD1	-	TGTGCCATCAGTGGCCTGTCCAGGGGGCAAGGTGATACGCAGTATTTT	CAISGLSRGQGDTQYF
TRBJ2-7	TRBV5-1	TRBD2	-	TGCGCCAGCAGCTTGGGTTGGACTAGCGATAAGCAGTACTTC	CASSLGWTSDKQYF
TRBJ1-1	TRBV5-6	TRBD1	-	TGTGCCAGCAGGAGACAGGGATTTGGGAACACTGAAGCTTTCTTT	CASRRQGFGNTEAFF
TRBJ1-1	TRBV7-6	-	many	TGTGCCAGCAGCTCCTCCAGATTCGCCACTGAAGCTTTCTTT	CASSSSRFATEAFF
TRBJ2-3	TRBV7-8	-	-	TGTGCCAGCAGCTTAGGCGTACAGCTTAGCACAGATGCGCAGTATTTT	CASSLGVQLSTDAQYF
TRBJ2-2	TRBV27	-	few	TGTGCCAGCAGTCTGGTCTCGGATATAAAGGGGGAGCTGTTTTTT	CASSLVSDIKGELFF
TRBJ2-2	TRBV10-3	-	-	TGTGCCATCAGCGTCGACCGTGGCACCGGGGAGCTGTTTTTT	CAISVDRGTGELFF
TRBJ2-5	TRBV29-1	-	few	TGCAGCGTAGGCGGGACAGCCCTGGGGGAGACCCAGTACTTC	CSVGGTALGETQYF
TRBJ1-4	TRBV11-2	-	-	TGTGCCAGCAGCTTAGACATCAGGGGTACTAATGAAAAACTGTTTTTT	CASSLDIRGTNEKLFF
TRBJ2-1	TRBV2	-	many	TGTGCCAGCAGTGTTTCAGGCCCCTACAATGAGCAGTTCTTC	CASSVSGPYNEQFF
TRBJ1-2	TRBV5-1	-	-	TGCGCCAGCAGCTTGGAATTTTCGGGGTCCTATGGCTACACCTTC	CASSLEFSGSYGYTF
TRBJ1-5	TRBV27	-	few	TGTGCCAGCAGTCCGCGGTGGAGCGGACGCGATCAGCCCCAGCATTTT	CASSPRWSGRDQPQHF
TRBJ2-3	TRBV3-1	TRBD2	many	TGTGCCAGCAGCCAGGCCGGGAGGGCAGATACGCAGTATTTT	CASSQAGRADTQYF
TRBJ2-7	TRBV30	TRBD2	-	TGTGCCTGGAGTCCTGGCGGGAGAGCCTACGAGCAGTACTTC	CAWSPGGRAYEQYF
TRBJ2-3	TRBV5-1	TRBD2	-	TGCGCCAGCAGCTTGGTACTAGCGGGCGGGATCCTTAGCACAGATACGCAGTATTTT	CASSLVLAGGILSTDTQYF
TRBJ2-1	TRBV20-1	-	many	TGCAGTGCTAGAGATCCTGCAGGGTACAATGAGCAGTTCTTC	CSARDPAGYNEQFF
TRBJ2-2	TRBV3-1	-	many	TGTGCCAGCAGCCCGGGCGCGAACACCGGGGAGCTGTTTTTT	CASSPGANTGELFF
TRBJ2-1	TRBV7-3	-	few	TGTGCCAGCAGCTTAAGGATAGCGGAGCCGAATGAGCAGTTCTTC	CASSLRIAEPNEQFF
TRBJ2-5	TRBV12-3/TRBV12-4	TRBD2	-	TGTGCCAGCAGTTTACTAGCGGGAGAACAGACCCAGTACTTC	CASSLLAGEQTQYF
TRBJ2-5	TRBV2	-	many	TGTGCCGCCGGCGGGGCCCAGTACTTC	CAAGGAQYF